This note documents a single TCR beta chain sequence. The antigen remains undetermined. This entry is derived from a study of blood T cells in healthy people across ages. Study-level background: About one barcoded beta molecule per two T cells was captured by template switching. Whole-study results and caveats: CMV infection status of these donors was not known. What prevented conclusive comparison of naive and antigen-experienced cells was that PBMCs were unsorted.

Trimming cost V 1 base and J 11 bases, with 17 bases left between them. There are 14 residues in the CDR3. CDR1 SGHTA and CDR2 FQGNSA come from the germline V gene. Alongside a J-beta primer mix, a sample-barcoded 5' primer served in a second PCR lasting roughly 6 to 11 cycles. TCRdb re-called the 5' RACE reads through MiXCR, storing one row per CDR3 protein. The table lists hundreds of thousands of distinct CDR3 sequences, about 30% of them singletons. The rearrangement joins TRBV7-2 to TRBJ1-1, with D possibly being TRBD1 (6 bases). What was sequenced was blood. The receptor was isolated from an elderly woman in good health. The DNA for the CDR3 is TGTGCCAGCAGCTTAGGGGGGCGGGTCCCGGAGGCTTTCTTT. Protein product: CASSLGGRVPEAFF.